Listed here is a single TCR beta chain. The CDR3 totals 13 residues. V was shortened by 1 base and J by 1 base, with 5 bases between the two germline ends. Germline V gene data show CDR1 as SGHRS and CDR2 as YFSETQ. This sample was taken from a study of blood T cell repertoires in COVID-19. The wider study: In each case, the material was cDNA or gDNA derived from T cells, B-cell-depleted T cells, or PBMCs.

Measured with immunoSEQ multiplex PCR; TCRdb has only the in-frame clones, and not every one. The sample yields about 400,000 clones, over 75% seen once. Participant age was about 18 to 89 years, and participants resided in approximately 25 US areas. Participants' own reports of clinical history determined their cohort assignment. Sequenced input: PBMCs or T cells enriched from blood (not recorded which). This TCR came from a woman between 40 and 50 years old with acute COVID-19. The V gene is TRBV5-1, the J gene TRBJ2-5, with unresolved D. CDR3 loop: CASSLNSQETQYF. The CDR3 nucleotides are TGCGCCAGCAGCTTGAACTCCCAAGAGACCCAGTACTTC.